Presented here are 10 T cell receptor beta chains from one specimen sequenced in a study of response to subunit inactivated influenza vaccine. TCRdb recomputed calls from the RT-PCR reads with MiXCR, one row per CDR3 protein. Altogether more than 400,000 distinct CDR3 sequences are present, about a tenth being singletons, with the ten largest covering 9.5% to 15%. The specimen comprised PBMCs from blood, sampled roughly 48 days after vaccination. Every receptor here comes from a man aged 45-60 years who received an inactivated influenza vaccine.

This chain links TRBV20-1 with TRBJ2-7; TRBD2 matches at 16 bases. This CDR3 comprises 18 residues. Unmatched junction bases numbered 18, after V lost 6 bases and J lost 7 bases. Looked up from germline, CDR1 is DFQATT and CDR2 is SNEGSKA (reference sequence). DNA for the CDR3: TGCAGTGCCCAGGCTCCGGGACTAGCGGGAGGGACCCGTAGTGAGCAGTACTTC. Translation: CSAQAPGLAGGTRSEQYF.

This chain links TRBV12-3 or TRBV12-4 with TRBJ2-1; 7 bases match TRBD1. The CDR3 is made up of 16 amino acids. Trimming took 5 bases from V and 8 from J; bases not matched to a gene: 15. CDR3 DNA: TGTGCCAGCAGTCCAAGAATAGGACAGGCTTTCTATGAGCAGTTCTTC. This codes for CASSPRIGQAFYEQFF.

The rearrangement links TRBV4-3 to TRBJ2-5; maybe TRBD1 (5 bases). The V gene's germline CDR1 is LGHNA and CDR2 YSLEER. The CDR3 loop spans 15 amino acids. V dropped 1 base and J dropped 5 bases, with 14 bases sitting between them. The DNA of the CDR3 is TGCGCCAGCAGCCAAGGGGGCAGGGCGAGCGAGACCCAGTACTTC. Amino acids: CASSQGGRASETQYF.

This clonotype has ten or more counts. This rearrangement joins TRBV2 to TRBJ2-7; D unclear. Germline V gene data show CDR1 as SNHLY and CDR2 as FYNNEI. V lost 5 bases to trimming and J lost 6 bases, with 8 bases between them. The CDR3 extends over 11 amino acids. The DNA for the CDR3 is TGTGCCAGCAGTTTCGGAACCGAGCAGTACTTC. Translated, it gives CASSFGTEQYF.

This clonotype was detected a few times. The rearrangement links TRBV6-1 to TRBJ2-5; TRBD2 might be the D (5 bases). Trimming shortened V by 4 bases and J by 4 bases, and 16 bases separated the two germline ends. This CDR3 spans 15 amino acids. Germline V gene sequence: CDR1 MNHNS, CDR2 SASEGT. In DNA form, the CDR3 reads TGTGCCAGCAGTGTAGGGCGGGCCTTGGGAGAGACCCAGTACTTC. This gives the protein CASSVGRALGETQYF.

In this sample, this clonotype turned up many times. DNA of the CDR3: TGTGCCAGCAGCCCTGGCTTGGCTGAAGCTTTCTTT. It yields the protein CASSPGLAEAFF. The rearrangement links TRBV5-5 to TRBJ1-1; D unclear. With 4 bases removed from V and 6 bases from J, the gap between germline ends came to 10 bases. This CDR3 is built from 12 residues. Germline CDR1 SGHKS, CDR2 YYEKEE (reference sequence).

The chain has TRBV27 and TRBJ1-5; D unclear. V was trimmed by 1 base and J by 2 bases, leaving 6 bases between them. Germline V CDR1 and CDR2: MNHEY, SMNVEV (reference sequence). CDR3 length equals 14 residues. CDR3 protein: CASSLWQGNQPQHF. The CDR3 coding sequence is TGTGCCAGCAGTTTATGGCAGGGCAATCAGCCCCAGCATTTT.

This clonotype was recorded many times. V gene TRBV4-2 combines with J gene TRBJ2-1; 14 nucleotides align to TRBD2. This CDR3 has 17 amino acids. Trimming cost V 4 bases and J 0 bases; bases outside gene matches: 2. CDR1 is LGHNA and CDR2 is YNFKEQ in the germline V gene. CDR3 residues: CASSPGTSGSSYNEQFF. The CDR3 coding sequence is TGTGCCAGCAGCCCAGGGACTAGCGGGAGCTCCTACAATGAGCAGTTCTTC.

This clonotype has more than one count but fewer than ten. The J gene is TRBJ1-2, the V gene TRBV5-4, with D hard to call. V lost 0 bases and J lost 3, with 9 bases in between. Germline V gene data show CDR1 as SGHNT and CDR2 as YYREEE (reference sequence). This CDR3 has 14 amino acids. CDR3 sequence: CASSLVDLDYGYTF. CDR3 nucleotides: TGTGCCAGCAGCTTGGTGGACCTTGACTATGGCTACACCTTC.

V and J are TRBV6-2 or TRBV6-3 and TRBJ2-7; the D gene is possibly TRBD1 (6 bases). The CDR3 is 12 amino acids. From germline, CDR1 is MNHEY and CDR2 SVGEGT. V was cut by 8 bases and J by 2 bases, with 10 bases left in between. Here the CDR3 DNA reads TGTGCCAGCGAAGGACAGACCTACGAGCAGTACTTC. Translating it yields CASEGQTYEQYF.